The T cell receptor beta chain under discussion was sequenced for a study of breast tumors, draining lymph nodes, adjacent tissues. Whole-study results and caveats: Tumor repertoires ranked between lymph nodes and nontumor tissue in diversity, with V and J gene preferences.

The lymph nodes were axillary draining lymph nodes from breast cancer patients. Trimming cost V 3 bases and J 5 bases; bases outside gene matches: 13. Per the germline V gene, CDR1 is DFQATT and CDR2 is SNEGSKA (reference sequence). The CDR3 length is 16 residues. TCRdb re-derived calls from the multiplex PCR reads in MiXCR, one entry per CDR3 protein. The data show roughly 80,000 distinct CDR3 sequences, approximately 19% seen once. The sample holds many counts of this clonotype. What it binds is not known. This sequence joins TRBV20-1 and TRBJ2-5; TRBD2 matches 9 bases. Sequencing was performed on axillary lymph node tissue. The origin of this receptor is a female donor with breast cancer. Some clones in this sample may be carry-over from other donors' samples. CDR3 coding DNA: TGCAGTGCTAGTGTGGGCGGGAGGGCCGGGGGGGAGACCCAGTACTTC. Its translation: CSASVGGRAGGETQYF.